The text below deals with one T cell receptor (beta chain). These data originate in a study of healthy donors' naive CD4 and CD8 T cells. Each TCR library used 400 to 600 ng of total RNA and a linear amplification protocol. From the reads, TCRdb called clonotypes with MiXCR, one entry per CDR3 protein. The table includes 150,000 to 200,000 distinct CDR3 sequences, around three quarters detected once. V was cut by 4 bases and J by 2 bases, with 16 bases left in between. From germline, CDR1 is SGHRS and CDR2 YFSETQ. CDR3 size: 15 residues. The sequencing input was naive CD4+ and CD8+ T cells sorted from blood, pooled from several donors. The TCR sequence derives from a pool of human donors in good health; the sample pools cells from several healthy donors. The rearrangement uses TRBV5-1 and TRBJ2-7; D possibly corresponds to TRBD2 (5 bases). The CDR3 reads CASSPEGLWPYEQYF. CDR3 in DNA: TGCGCCAGCAGCCCAGAGGGTCTTTGGCCCTACGAGCAGTACTTC.